A selection of T cell receptor beta chains follows, all from one sample in a study of T-cell memory formation after mild COVID-19. One entry per CDR3 protein results from TCRdb running MiXCR on the 5' RACE reads. Of around 300,000 distinct CDR3 sequences detected, 13% appear once; the ten largest clones hold about 20%. Source material: PBMCs or a T cell subset sorted from them (not recorded which). The receptors come from a man aged 18 to 29 who had mild COVID-19 (a few samples of this study predate the infection). Cell type and time point are not known. CDR3s include the opening cysteine and the closing phenylalanine or tryptophan. Each record gives: D gene, V gene, J gene, clone size, CDR3 protein, CDR3 DNA. D genes are given only for firm matches. Clone size, where shown, is once, few, many, or a class for clones that have expanded.

-	TRBV4-1	TRBJ1-6	few	CASSQGGSPLHF	TGCGCCAGCAGCCAGGGAGGTTCACCCCTCCACTTT
-	TRBV9	TRBJ1-1	-	CASSTRDTEAFF	TGTGCCAGCAGTACAAGAGACACTGAAGCTTTCTTT
TRBD2	TRBV7-9	TRBJ2-3	few	CASSLVVYLTAGRTDTQYF	TGTGCCAGCAGCTTAGTAGTATACCTTACAGCGGGGCGCACAGATACGCAGTATTTT
TRBD2	TRBV20-1	TRBJ2-1	few	CSAGRSGTSGNNEQFF	TGCAGTGCTGGCCGTTCCGGGACTAGCGGCAACAATGAGCAGTTCTTC
-	TRBV4-3	TRBJ1-1	-	CASSRGDLRGTEAFF	TGCGCCAGCAGCAGGGGGGATTTGCGAGGCACTGAAGCTTTCTTT
-	TRBV7-8	TRBJ2-2	-	CATKKGQRNTGELFF	TGTGCCACCAAAAAAGGACAGAGAAACACCGGGGAGCTGTTTTTT
-	TRBV7-2	TRBJ1-1	many	CASSPYVNTEAFF	TGTGCCAGCAGCCCTTACGTGAACACTGAAGCTTTCTTT
-	TRBV19	TRBJ2-2	-	CASRTYTANTGELFF	TGTGCCAGTAGAACGTATACGGCGAACACCGGGGAGCTGTTTTTT
-	TRBV4-1	TRBJ1-6	many	CASSQQGVNSPLHF	TGCGCCAGCAGCCAGCAAGGGGTAAATTCACCCCTCCACTTT
TRBD1	TRBV5-1	TRBJ2-7	many	CASSPGTGTYEQYF	TGCGCCAGCAGCCCCGGGACAGGAACCTACGAGCAGTACTTC
TRBD1	TRBV4-2	TRBJ1-2	-	CASSPSGQGASVGYTF	TGTGCCAGCAGCCCCTCGGGACAGGGGGCCTCAGTCGGCTACACCTTC
TRBD2	TRBV7-2	TRBJ2-2	-	CASSKQGLAGGPTGELFF	TGTGCCAGCAGCAAGCAGGGACTAGCGGGGGGGCCTACCGGGGAGCTGTTTTTT
-	TRBV7-9	TRBJ2-5	few	CASSQTYQGTGQETQYF	TGTGCCAGCAGCCAGACCTACCAGGGGACGGGCCAAGAGACCCAGTACTTC
TRBD1	TRBV12-3/TRBV12-4	TRBJ2-2	many	CASSGQGNTGELFF	TGTGCCAGCAGCGGACAGGGGAACACCGGGGAGCTGTTTTTT
-	TRBV14	TRBJ1-4	few	CASSQAGANEKLFF	TGTGCCAGCAGCCAAGCGGGGGCGAATGAAAAACTGTTTTTT
TRBD1	TRBV28	TRBJ1-5	many	CASRAQGANQPQHF	TGTGCCAGCAGAGCACAGGGGGCAAATCAGCCCCAGCATTTT
-	TRBV4-1	TRBJ2-7	-	CASSQEGAVYEQYF	TGCGCCAGCAGCCAAGAAGGAGCAGTTTACGAGCAGTACTTC
TRBD1	TRBV5-1	TRBJ2-1	-	CASMMTWLARQGYNEQFF	TGCGCCAGCATGATGACTTGGCTCGCGAGACAGGGCTACAATGAGCAGTTCTTC
-	TRBV5-6	TRBJ2-1	few	CASSSRGHSYNEQFF	TGTGCCAGCAGCTCCAGGGGTCATTCCTACAATGAGCAGTTCTTC
-	TRBV5-1	TRBJ1-6	-	CASSWMRGSPLHF	TGCGCCAGCAGCTGGATGAGAGGTTCACCCCTCCACTTT